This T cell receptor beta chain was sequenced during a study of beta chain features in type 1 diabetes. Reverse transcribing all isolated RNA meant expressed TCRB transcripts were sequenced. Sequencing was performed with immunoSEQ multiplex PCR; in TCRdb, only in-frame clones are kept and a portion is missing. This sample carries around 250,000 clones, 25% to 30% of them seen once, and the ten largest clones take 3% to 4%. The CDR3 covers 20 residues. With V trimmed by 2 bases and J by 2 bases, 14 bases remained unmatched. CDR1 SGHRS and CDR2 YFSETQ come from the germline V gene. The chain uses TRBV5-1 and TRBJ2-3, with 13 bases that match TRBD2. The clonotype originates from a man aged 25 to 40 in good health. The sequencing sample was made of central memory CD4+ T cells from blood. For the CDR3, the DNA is TGCGCCAGCAGCTTTTTGAAACCTCCGGGACTAGCGGGAATCACAGATACGCAGTATTTT. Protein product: CASSFLKPPGLAGITDTQYF.